These T cell receptor beta chains were read from a single sample in a study of T cell responses to AZD1222 COVID-19 vaccine. TCRdb's table, derived via immunoSEQ multiplex PCR, lists solely in-frame clones and lacks some. The sample holds some 140,000 clones, roughly 90% seen once. Sequenced here: peripheral blood, sampled on day 0 of AZD1222 vaccination. The receptors come from an adult in good health. The CDR3 runs from the conserved cysteine through the conserved F or W. A D gene is named only where the DNA matches it firmly. Not every row has a clone size; where given, it reads once, few, many or a size class.

j_call	clone_size	v_call	d_call	cdr3_nt	cdr3_aa
TRBJ1-2	.	TRBV25-1	.	TGTGCCAGCAGTGTCGCCCGGGACTATGGCTACACCTTC	CASSVARDYGYTF
TRBJ1-4	.	TRBV7-7	.	TGTGCCAGCAGCACCCGGGCCGGTGGTGGTGAAAAACTGTTTTTT	CASSTRAGGGEKLFF
TRBJ2-7	once	TRBV4-1	TRBD2	TGCGCCAGCAGCCAAGGTGGACTAGCGGGAGTCATCGGTTCCTACGAGCAGTACTTC	CASSQGGLAGVIGSYEQYF
TRBJ1-1	.	TRBV6-1	.	TGTGCCAGCAGTGAAGCCGGGGGGCCCACTGAAGCTTTCTTT	CASSEAGGPTEAFF
TRBJ2-5	.	TRBV19	TRBD1	TGTGCCAGTAGTGTAAGGACAGGGGAGACCCAGTACTTC	CASSVRTGETQYF
TRBJ1-1	.	TRBV6-1	.	TGTGCCAGCAGTGAAGCGGGGGGACCCGAAGCTTTCTTT	CASSEAGGPEAFF
TRBJ2-5	.	TRBV19	TRBD1	TGTGCCAGTAGTATAGACCACGGGACAGGGGGATTTGAGACCCAGTACTTC	CASSIDHGTGGFETQYF
TRBJ2-7	.	TRBV7-9	.	TGTGCCAGCAGCTCAGTAGGGCAGGGAAGCTCCTACGAGCAGTACTTC	CASSSVGQGSSYEQYF
TRBJ1-5	.	TRBV6-5	.	TGTGCCAGCACTCCAGCTTATAGCAATCAGCCCCAGCATTTT	CASTPAYSNQPQHF
TRBJ2-5	.	TRBV6-5	.	TGTGCCAGCAGTTATGCCCTATACAACCAAGAGACCCAGTACTTC	CASSYALYNQETQYF
TRBJ1-2	.	TRBV25-1	TRBD1	TGTGCCAGCAGTCCCACAGGGGGCGGCTATGGCTACACCTTC	CASSPTGGGYGYTF
TRBJ2-3	.	TRBV7-9	.	TGTGCCAGCAGCTTAGGGGCGGGGCGCACAGATACGCAGTATTTT	CASSLGAGRTDTQYF
TRBJ1-5	once	TRBV19	.	TGTGCCAGTAGTTTCCCGACACCGGGAGGAAATCAGCCCCAGCATTTT	CASSFPTPGGNQPQHF
TRBJ1-2	.	TRBV7-2	.	TGTGCCAGCAGCTCCAGGTTGACCTATGGCTACACCTTC	CASSSRLTYGYTF
TRBJ2-7	.	TRBV10-3	.	TGTGCCATCAGTGAGTCGCAGGACCCCTACGAGCAGTACTTC	CAISESQDPYEQYF
TRBJ1-3	once	TRBV28	.	TGTGCCAGCTGCCCCGGCCGCTCTGGAAACACCATATATTTT	CASCPGRSGNTIYF
TRBJ2-5	.	TRBV7-8	.	TGTGCCAGCAGCAGTAGGTACGAAACCCAAGAGACCCAGTACTTC	CASSSRYETQETQYF
TRBJ2-5	.	TRBV5-5	.	TGTGCCAGCAGCTTGGGTTGGGCCCAAGAGACCCAGTACTTC	CASSLGWAQETQYF
TRBJ2-4	.	TRBV4-1	.	TGCGCCAGCAGCGACCAGGGTTACAAAAACATTCAGTACTTC	CASSDQGYKNIQYF
TRBJ1-3	.	TRBV5-1	.	TGCGCCAGCAGCTTCGACGTCAATGGGCCGGGAAACACCATATATTTT	CASSFDVNGPGNTIYF
TRBJ2-5	.	TRBV19	TRBD2	TGTGCCAGTGCGAATCCACAGGGACTAGCGGGAACAGAGACCCAGTACTTC	CASANPQGLAGTETQYF
TRBJ2-7	.	TRBV10-1	.	TGCGCCAGCAGTGATGAGGCGGCGGGCGCTTCGTTGTACTTC	CASSDEAAGASLYF
TRBJ1-5	once	TRBV28	.	TGTGCCAGCAGTGTGCCCGGTCAGCCCCAGCATTTT	CASSVPGQPQHF
TRBJ2-5	.	TRBV10-3	TRBD2	TGTGCCATCAGGAGTCGGGGGGGAGAGACCCAGTACTTC	CAIRSRGGETQYF
TRBJ2-2	.	TRBV10-3	TRBD1	TGTGCCATCACCCAAAACTTAGGGGGCTTGGGCACCGGGGAGCTGTTTTTT	CAITQNLGGLGTGELFF
TRBJ1-5	.	TRBV7-2	TRBD1	TGTGCCAGCAGCTTACGCCCCGGACAGGGCAATCAGCCCCAGCATTTT	CASSLRPGQGNQPQHF
TRBJ2-7	.	TRBV7-9	TRBD2	TGTGCCAGCAGCGAAAGGGGACTAGCGAGCCGGTACGAGCAGTACTTC	CASSERGLASRYEQYF
TRBJ2-3	.	TRBV12-5	TRBD2	TGTGCTAGTGGTTTTCATAACCCCCTGCCCCGGCTAGCGGGAGGCCTGAGCACAGATACGCAGTATTTT	CASGFHNPLPRLAGGLSTDTQYF
TRBJ2-2	.	TRBV4-2	.	TGTGCCAGCAGGAAGGACACCGGGGAGCTGTTTTTT	CASRKDTGELFF
TRBJ2-3	.	TRBV7-2	.	TGTGCCAGCAGCCCGGGGCCGGGCGCAGATACGCAGTATTTT	CASSPGPGADTQYF
TRBJ1-1	.	TRBV15	TRBD1	TGTGCCACCAGCAGAGGGGACAGCACTTACACTGAAGCTTTCTTT	CATSRGDSTYTEAFF
TRBJ2-3	.	TRBV24-1	.	TGTGCCACCAGTGATTTTTCAGATACGCAGTATTTT	CATSDFSDTQYF
TRBJ2-1	once	TRBV11-2	.	TGTGCCAGCAGAATCGTAGCTTTCGGCTCCTACAATGAGCAGTTCTTC	CASRIVAFGSYNEQFF
TRBJ1-4	.	TRBV7-6	TRBD1	TGTGCCAGCAGGTCTACAGGGGCCGCCGGGGAAAAACTGTTTTTT	CASRSTGAAGEKLFF
TRBJ1-2	.	TRBV27	TRBD1	TGTGCCACATACAGGGGGTGGGATGGCTACACCTTC	CATYRGWDGYTF
TRBJ1-5	.	TRBV4-1	.	TGCGCCAGCAGCCAAGCCATTGGACAGCGGTATTCTGGCAATCAGCCCCAGCATTTT	CASSQAIGQRYSGNQPQHF
TRBJ1-6	.	TRBV27	.	TGTGCCAGCAGTTTTATCCGCCCCACACATAATTCACCCCTCCACTTT	CASSFIRPTHNSPLHF
TRBJ2-7	.	TRBV11-2	.	TGTGCCAGCAGCCCGCAGTTCGAGCAGTACTTC	CASSPQFEQYF
TRBJ2-7	.	TRBV6-5	TRBD1	TGTGCCAGCAGGACAGGGTCCTACGAGCAGTACTTC	CASRTGSYEQYF
TRBJ1-2	.	TRBV5-1	.	TGCGCCAGCAGCTTGCGGGTGGCGGGGCCCTATGGCTACACCTTC	CASSLRVAGPYGYTF
TRBJ2-2	.	TRBV2	.	TGTGCCAGCAGGCGGGGGCTCGTCACCGGGGAGCTGTTTTTT	CASRRGLVTGELFF
TRBJ1-4	.	TRBV19	.	TGTGCCAGTAGCGCCACGACGGGGATCTCCTATGAAAAACTGTTTTTT	CASSATTGISYEKLFF
TRBJ1-4	.	TRBV18	TRBD1	TGTGCCAGCTCACCTCGTGACAGGGATGGAAAACTGTTTTTT	CASSPRDRDGKLFF
TRBJ1-6	.	TRBV3-1/TRBV3-2	TRBD1	TGTGCCAGCAGCCAAGAGACCGGGACAGGGTCTTCACCCCTCCACTTT	CASSQETGTGSSPLHF